This T cell receptor beta chain appears in the sequencing data of a study of metastatic and nonmetastatic thyroid tumors. Study-level background: The authors compared repertoires across blood and tumor or nodule tissue from malignant and benign thyroid patients. Findings of the study overall: Reports indicated that malignant thyroid tumors showed significantly higher TCR beta diversity than benign nodules did, in blood and tumor.

This clone has at least ten counts. No antigen is known for it. Germline lookup yields CDR1 SGHAT and CDR2 FQNNGV. The CDR3 extends over 11 amino acids. Between the trimmed V and J ends, which lost 5 bases and 2 bases, there was a span of 4 bases. Patients had received no treatment of any kind before thyroid surgery. Study processing details: The study built a papillary thyroid cancer distant-metastasis classifier from CDR3 differences across clinicopathological groups. TCRdb re-analyzed the PCR reads using MiXCR. The V and J calls were not made by the authors but by TCRdb's processing. The sample lists about 40,000 clones, approximately 15% seen once, with 3.5% to 4% in the top ten.

This receptor was taken from a female donor with papillary thyroid cancer or a benign thyroid nodule (not recorded which). Some clones in this sample may be carry-over from other donors' samples. J is TRBJ2-7 and V is TRBV11-2; no clear D. Sequenced: blood. The CDR3 sequence is CASSLAYEQYF. CDR3 DNA: TGTGCCAGCAGCCTGGCCTACGAGCAGTACTTC.